The next 8 T cell receptor beta chains were all read from a single sample in a study of T-cell memory formation after mild COVID-19. MiXCR, run by TCRdb on the 5' RACE reads, gives a single entry per CDR3 protein. This sample has roughly 250,000 distinct CDR3 sequences, with roughly a sixth found just once. Sequencing was done on a sample of PBMCs or a T cell subset sorted from them (not recorded which). These receptors came from a man between 18 and 29 years old who had mild COVID-19 (a few samples of this study predate the infection). Cell type and time point are not known.

The chain recombines TRBV28 with TRBJ1-2; TRBD1 agrees at 7 bases. J gave up 5 bases and V 9 bases, and 9 bases lay outside the gene matches. Germline V gives CDR1 MDHEN, CDR2 SYDVKM. The CDR3 extends over 13 amino acids. CDR3 in DNA: TGTGCCAGTTGGGCAGGGGGACGTTATGGCTACACCTTC. Residues: CASWAGGRYGYTF.

The chain employs TRBV7-8 and TRBJ2-1; D might be TRBD1 (6 bases). This CDR3 spans 18 amino acids. V was shortened by 0 bases and J by 0 bases, with 15 bases between the two germline ends. Germline CDR1 SGHVS, CDR2 FQNEAQ. The chain's CDR3 is CASSLAYGGRSSYNEQFF. The CDR3 coding sequence is TGTGCCAGCAGCTTAGCATATGGGGGCCGGAGCTCCTACAATGAGCAGTTCTTC.

This clonotype was detected only a few times. The chain uses TRBV3-1 and TRBJ2-7; perhaps D is TRBD1 or TRBD2 (5 bases each). The CDR3 is 11 amino acids. The V end was cut by 3 bases, the J end by 5 bases, with 5 bases between. Germline CDR1 is LGHDT and CDR2 is YNNKEL (reference sequence). DNA of the CDR3: TGTGCCAGCAGCCAGGGGGACGAGCAGTACTTC. Amino acid sequence: CASSQGDEQYF.

The CDR3 DNA reads TGCAGCGTTCTGGACAGGGCCCATGAGCAGTTCTTC. This gives the protein CSVLDRAHEQFF. The chain uses TRBV29-1 and TRBJ2-1; 8 nucleotides align to TRBD1. The CDR3 is 12 amino acids. From germline, CDR1 is SQVTM and CDR2 ANQGSEA. V lost 5 bases, J lost 8 bases, and 5 bases stayed unmatched.

This clonotype was seen a single time. This chain uses TRBV19 with TRBJ2-3; the D gene is possibly TRBD1 (6 bases). Between the trimmed V and J ends, which lost 1 base and 3 bases, there was a span of 11 bases. CDR3 length equals 15 residues. CDR1 is LNHDA, CDR2 SQIVND, per germline (reference sequence). CDR3 amino acids: CASSIVGGATDTQYF. As DNA, the CDR3 is TGTGCCAGTAGTATAGTTGGGGGCGCGACAGATACGCAGTATTTT.

The rearrangement links TRBV19 to TRBJ2-7; perhaps TRBD1 as D (5 bases). Germline CDR1 is LNHDA and CDR2 is SQIVND (reference sequence). V lost 6 bases to trimming and J lost 3 bases, with 6 bases between them. This CDR3 is built from 11 residues. The CDR3 nucleotides are TGTGCCAGTAGGGACAACTACGAGCAGTACTTC. Residues: CASRDNYEQYF. Full variable domain (remainder filled in from reference TRBV19 and TRBJ2-7): DGGITQSPKYLFRKEGQNVTLSCEQNLNHDAMYWYRQDPGQGLRLIYYSQIVNDFQKGDIAEGYSVSREKKESFPLTVTSAQKNPTAFYLCASRDNYEQYFGPGTRLTVT.

This clonotype was observed a few times. The CDR3 protein is CAAGGYYEQYV. The CDR3 nucleotides are TGTGCAGCAGGGGGGTACTACGAGCAGTACGTC. The chain carries TRBV6-7 and TRBJ2-7, with a possible D match to TRBD1 (7 bases). TRBV6-7 is treated as an ORF (open reading frame) with a function not yet certain. This CDR3 spans 11 amino acids.

The chain joins TRBV7-6 to TRBJ2-7; D gene uncertain. Trimming pared 2 bases from V and 4 bases from J, leaving 12 bases between. The germline V gene encodes CDR1 SGHVS and CDR2 FNYEAQ. The CDR3 loop spans 14 amino acids. The CDR3 sequence: CASSLNRASYEQYF. CDR3 nucleotides: TGTGCCAGCAGCTTAAATCGTGCTTCTTACGAGCAGTACTTC.